A single sample gave rise to the 13 T cell receptor beta chains below, sequenced in a study of T cells after yellow fever vaccination. Each CDR3 protein is one row after TCRdb ran MiXCR on the 5' RACE reads. Counted here are 250,000 to 400,000 distinct CDR3 sequences, approximately 4% occurring once; the ten biggest clones make up approximately 25%. The source material was PBMCs, sampled 5 days after the yellow fever booster vaccination. All receptors come from a young man who received the YFV17D yellow fever vaccine.

This chain joins TRBV7-2 and TRBJ2-3; TRBD2 agrees at 12 bases. This CDR3 spans 18 amino acids. Germline V gene data show CDR1 as SGHTA and CDR2 as FQGNSA. With 3 bases clipped from V and 0 bases from J, the junction kept 7 bases outside the gene matches. CDR3 bases: TGTGCCAGCAGCTTGCCTAGCGGGGGGGCCCGGAGCACAGATACGCAGTATTTT. This sequence encodes CASSLPSGGARSTDTQYF.

This chain links TRBV6-1 with TRBJ1-2, with 7 bases fitting TRBD1. CDR1 and CDR2 from the germline V gene are MNHNS and SASEGT. The CDR3 totals 13 residues. J was trimmed by 5 bases and V by 6 bases; bases with no gene match: 6. As DNA, the CDR3 is TGTGCCAGCAGACCCGGGACAGAGTATGGCTACACCTTC. Its protein is CASRPGTEYGYTF.

This clonotype was counted at least ten times. This sequence joins TRBV5-1 and TRBJ1-5; 8 bases are a match to TRBD1. This CDR3 has 15 amino acids. V shed 2 bases and J 4 bases; nucleotides not matched to a gene: 5. Germline loops: CDR1 SGHRS, CDR2 YFSETQ. The CDR3 bases are TGCGCCAGCAGCTTTGGACAGGGCCCAAATCAGCCCCAGCATTTT. It codes for CASSFGQGPNQPQHF. The full variable domain, with the rest looked up from reference TRBV5-1 and TRBJ1-5, is KAGVTQTPRYLIKTRGQQVTLSCSPISGHRSVSWYQQTPGQGLQFLFEYFSETQRNKGNFPGRFSGRQFSNSRSEMNVSTLELGDSALYLCASSFGQGPNQPQHFGDGTRLSIL.

Many counts were recorded for this clonotype. The CDR3 DNA reads as TGCGCCAGCAGCGCCCTGAGCGGGGGGGCGCGGAATGAGCAGTTCTTC. Its translation is CASSALSGGARNEQFF. The V gene is TRBV5-1, the J gene TRBJ2-1, with TRBD2 identical over 10 bases. From germline, CDR1 is SGHRS and CDR2 YFSETQ. The CDR3 loop spans 16 amino acids. V was pared by 4 bases and J by 7 bases, with 11 bases of the junction left unmatched.

This clonotype was picked up a small number of times. The chain couples TRBV5-8 to TRBJ1-1; D possibly corresponds to TRBD1 (6 bases). V lost 0 bases to trimming and J lost 5 bases, with 14 bases between them. The CDR3 extends over 15 amino acids. Germline CDR1 and CDR2: SGHTS and YDEGEE. CDR3 DNA: TGTGCCAGCAGCTTGGGAGACAGGCGGGGGACTGAAGCTTTCTTT. The encoded protein is CASSLGDRRGTEAFF.

Ten or more counts support this clonotype. The V gene is TRBV7-9, the J gene TRBJ2-7; unclear D gene. This CDR3 contains 13 residues. CDR1 is SEHNR, CDR2 FQNEAQ, per germline (reference sequence). With 6 bases removed from V and 0 bases from J, the gap between germline ends came to 9 bases. DNA of the CDR3: TGTGCCAGCAGTTTCGGCAGCTCCTACGAGCAGTACTTC. It translates to CASSFGSSYEQYF. The variable domain in full, with the rest retrieved from reference TRBV7-9 and TRBJ2-7, is DTGVSQNPRHKITKRGQNVTFRCDPISEHNRLYWYRQTLGQGPEFLTYFQNEAQLEKSRLLSDRFSAERPKGSFSTLEIQRTEQGDSAMYLCASSFGSSYEQYFGPGTRLTVT.

This clonotype occurred a few times. The chain recombines TRBV4-1 with TRBJ2-7; TRBD1 matches 8 bases. CDR3 length equals 15 residues. CDR1 and CDR2 (germline): MGHRA, YSYEKL. V lost 4 bases and J lost 3; bases outside the gene matches: 8. In DNA form, the CDR3 reads TGCGCCAGCAGCCCCCTCGGACAGGGAATCTACGAGCAGTACTTC. This sequence encodes CASSPLGQGIYEQYF.

This clonotype was observed a handful of times. The chain carries TRBV6-5 and TRBJ1-6; the D is unclear. The V gene lost 1 base and the J gene lost 4 bases, with 17 bases spanning the gap. The V gene's germline CDR1 is MNHEY and CDR2 SVGAGI. The CDR3 runs 18 residues. As DNA, the CDR3 is TGTGCCAGCAGTTACTACCGCCGAAACCCGACATATAATTCACCCCTCCACTTT. This codes for CASSYYRRNPTYNSPLHF.

V usage is TRBV20-1 and J usage is TRBJ1-1; TRBD1 is a possible D gene (5 bases). V was pared by 0 bases and J by 4 bases, with 12 bases between. The length of the CDR3 is 14 residues. Germline CDR1 DFQATT, CDR2 SNEGSKA (reference sequence). The CDR3 sequence is CSARDPSRGTEAFF. Here the CDR3 DNA reads TGCAGTGCTAGAGATCCATCGAGGGGCACTGAAGCTTTCTTT.

The table lists this clonotype with many counts. V is TRBV5-1 and J is TRBJ2-1, with D possibly TRBD2 on 6 matching bases. This CDR3 comprises 16 residues. Germline V gene data show CDR1 as SGHRS and CDR2 as YFSETQ. The V gene lost 1 base and the J gene lost 4 bases, with 15 bases spanning the gap. The CDR3 region has the DNA TGCGCCAGCAGCTTGATGGGGCGGGGCCTATACAATGAGCAGTTCTTC. This codes for CASSLMGRGLYNEQFF.

Ten or more counts support this clonotype. The J gene is TRBJ2-7, the V gene TRBV4-3; D gene uncertain. This CDR3 contains 13 residues. CDR1 and CDR2 from the germline V gene are LGHNA and YSLEER. Deletions cut 0 bases from V and 4 bases from J, with 7 bases between. CDR3 protein: CASSQDLRYEQYF. The DNA for the CDR3 is TGCGCCAGCAGCCAAGATCTGAGATACGAGCAGTACTTC.

The chain couples TRBV20-1 to TRBJ1-4; D is unresolved. Germline-derived CDR1 and CDR2 are DFQATT and SNEGSKA (reference sequence). With 3 bases removed from V and 4 bases from J, the gap between germline ends came to 9 bases. The CDR3 is 13 amino acids. Here the CDR3 reads CSASSPNNEKLFF. The DNA for the CDR3 is TGCAGTGCTAGTTCCCCGAATAATGAAAAACTGTTTTTT.

This clonotype was detected a few times. The chain combines TRBV10-3 with TRBJ2-2; D could derive from TRBD1 or TRBD2 (6 bases each). The CDR3 runs 15 residues. The germline V gene has CDR1 ENHRY and CDR2 SYGVKD. The CDR3 DNA follows: TGTGCTACTCGATGGACAGCGGGGAACACCGGGGAGCTGTTTTTT. Protein product: CATRWTAGNTGELFF.